These T cell receptor beta chains were read from a single sample in a study of shared clonotypes between healthy human individuals. This table comes from immunoSEQ multiplex PCR, and its TCRdb copy is limited to in-frame clones, with some not included. The sample holds about 2 million clones; approximately 94% are singletons and the top ten take 0.85% to 1.3%. Material for sequencing was naive CD8+ T cells sorted from blood. The receptors were gathered from a young man in good health. Both conserved end residues are part of each CDR3. Fields, in order: V gene, CDR3 length, CDR3 protein.

V gene: TRBV7-2
CDR3 length: 13
CDR3 protein: CASSLVAGNEQFF

V gene: TRBV7-2
CDR3 length: 14
CDR3 protein: CASSPYATHYEQYF

V gene: TRBV4-1
CDR3 length: 17
CDR3 protein: CASSQDLETGGTYEQYF

V gene: TRBV4-3
CDR3 length: 16
CDR3 protein: CASSQVLAGGTDTQYF

V gene: TRBV2
CDR3 length: 10
CDR3 protein: CALSNETQYF

V gene: TRBV6-5
CDR3 length: 14
CDR3 protein: CASSYGAGANVLTF

V gene: TRBV18
CDR3 length: 12
CDR3 protein: CASSHSSETQYF

V gene: TRBV9
CDR3 length: 16
CDR3 protein: CASSVEDRGAGNTIYF

V gene: TRBV4-3
CDR3 length: 16
CDR3 protein: CASSPTDRGPYNEQFF

V gene: TRBV28
CDR3 length: 16
CDR3 protein: CASRSIVAGNSYEQYF

V gene: TRBV7-9
CDR3 length: 15
CDR3 protein: CASSTGQGGTGELFF

V gene: TRBV19
CDR3 length: 14
CDR3 protein: CASSLGQGVTEAFF

V gene: TRBV5-1
CDR3 length: 14
CDR3 protein: CASSLAPEGQPQHF

V gene: TRBV16
CDR3 length: 15
CDR3 protein: CASSQSTASTDTQYF

V gene: TRBV10-3
CDR3 length: 17
CDR3 protein: CAISEPGQGATNEKLFF

V gene: TRBV6-6
CDR3 length: 13
CDR3 protein: CASSYALANEQFF

V gene: TRBV5-1
CDR3 length: 16
CDR3 protein: CASSLGDRETNEKLFF

V gene: TRBV5-1
CDR3 length: 15
CDR3 protein: CASRASGGTYNEQFF

V gene: TRBV7-9
CDR3 length: 14
CDR3 protein: CASSPLPANSPLHF

V gene: TRBV28
CDR3 length: 16
CDR3 protein: CASSISWGQAEETQYF

V gene: TRBV7-9
CDR3 length: 16
CDR3 protein: CASSTLRQGPQETQYF

V gene: TRBV4-1
CDR3 length: 17
CDR3 protein: CASSQDSGTGFLYEQYF

V gene: TRBV27
CDR3 length: 16
CDR3 protein: CASSPLGTQSTDTQYF

V gene: TRBV11-2
CDR3 length: 15
CDR3 protein: CASSLATGGTGEQYF

V gene: TRBV13
CDR3 length: 14
CDR3 protein: CASSLRVEITKLFF

V gene: TRBV30
CDR3 length: 14
CDR3 protein: CAWGGLAGEYIQYF

V gene: TRBV28
CDR3 length: 14
CDR3 protein: CASSFPGHFYEQYF

V gene: TRBV9
CDR3 length: 15
CDR3 protein: CASSVEGQGNYGYTF

V gene: TRBV6-5
CDR3 length: 14
CDR3 protein: CASSTTTEAGELFF

V gene: TRBV9
CDR3 length: 11
CDR3 protein: CASGPGNTIYF

V gene: TRBV28
CDR3 length: 13
CDR3 protein: CASSFGQGQPQHF

V gene: TRBV6-5
CDR3 length: 14
CDR3 protein: CASSQTGSNTEAFF

V gene: TRBV27
CDR3 length: 12
CDR3 protein: CASSSTGNEQYF

V gene: TRBV5-6
CDR3 length: 15
CDR3 protein: CASSPEGTGGSEQYF

V gene: TRBV27
CDR3 length: 16
CDR3 protein: CASSLSAGETNQPQHF

V gene: TRBV7-6
CDR3 length: 16
CDR3 protein: CASSLGEGTGSTEAFF

V gene: TRBV11-2
CDR3 length: 13
CDR3 protein: CASSWDRGLEQYF

V gene: TRBV11-2
CDR3 length: 16
CDR3 protein: CASSLGPGTAADTQYF

V gene: TRBV9
CDR3 length: 14
CDR3 protein: CASSPGGARYEQYF

V gene: TRBV30
CDR3 length: 12
CDR3 protein: CAQSGGSYGYTF

V gene: TRBV5-1
CDR3 length: 16
CDR3 protein: CASSLGDETKAYEQYF

V gene: TRBV10-1
CDR3 length: 13
CDR3 protein: CASSESGVSPLHF

V gene: TRBV4-1
CDR3 length: 15
CDR3 protein: CASSSRPGSREKLFF